Listed below are T cell receptor beta chains from one sample, sequenced in a study of PD-1 blockade in classical Hodgkin lymphoma. The data were produced by immunoSEQ multiplex PCR, yet TCRdb's version contains in-frame clones alone and is incomplete. Here the sample spans over 25,000 clones, 78% being singletons. This material consisted of peripheral blood mononuclear cells (PBMCs), taken before the second cycle of nivolumab. The receptors were gathered from a human donor with classical Hodgkin lymphoma. Both conserved end residues are part of each CDR3. A D gene is named only where the DNA matches it firmly. Only part of the rows carry a size: once, few, many, or a class if the clone is expanded.

D gene	CDR3 length	clone size	J gene	V gene	CDR3 DNA	CDR3 protein
.	15	.	TRBJ1-6	TRBV7-2	TGTGCCAGCAGCTTAATCGGGACCCAGAATTCACCCCTCCACTTT	CASSLIGTQNSPLHF
TRBD2	14	few	TRBJ2-7	TRBV18	TGTGCCAGCTCACTGAGCGGGGCCCTCTACGAGCAGTACTTC	CASSLSGALYEQYF
TRBD2	16	.	TRBJ2-7	TRBV7-2	TGTGCCAGCAGCCAAGAAACTAGCGGGGGCTCCTACGAGCAGTACTTC	CASSQETSGGSYEQYF
.	14	.	TRBJ1-2	TRBV27	TGTGCCAGCACCTCAGCGGGGGGAAGTTATGGCTACACCTTC	CASTSAGGSYGYTF
.	16	.	TRBJ2-7	TRBV7-9	TGTGCCAGCAGCTTAGCGGTAGGACAGCATTCCTACGAGCAGTACTTC	CASSLAVGQHSYEQYF
.	14	few	TRBJ2-7	TRBV11-3	TGTGCCAGCAGCTTATCGAGCCTAAACTACGAGCAGTACTTC	CASSLSSLNYEQYF
.	14	.	TRBJ2-5	TRBV28	TGTGCCAGCAGTTTGTGGCGGCTCCAAGAGACCCAGTACTTC	CASSLWRLQETQYF
.	14	.	TRBJ1-1	TRBV7-9	TGTGCCAGCAGCTCGGAGGGGAGGAACACTGAAGCTTTCTTT	CASSSEGRNTEAFF
.	13	few	TRBJ1-3	TRBV4-2	TGTGCCAGCAGCCAAGATGTCGGCGACACCATATATTTT	CASSQDVGDTIYF
.	14	.	TRBJ1-4	TRBV6-6	TGTGCCAGCAGTTACTCCGCCATTGGGGAAAAACTGTTTTTT	CASSYSAIGEKLFF
.	15	.	TRBJ1-1	TRBV7-2	TGTGCCAGCAGCCCACCCGGGACGATAAACACTGAAGCTTTCTTT	CASSPPGTINTEAFF
.	16	.	TRBJ1-4	TRBV5-1	TGCGCCAGCAGCTTGGGATCGGTAGCAACTAATGAAAAACTGTTTTTT	CASSLGSVATNEKLFF
.	16	few	TRBJ2-7	TRBV21-1	TGTGCCAGCAGCAAAGAGATAAGGTACCGGGACACAGGGCAGTACTTC	CASSKEIRYRDTGQYF
TRBD1	14	.	TRBJ1-5	TRBV27	TGTGCCAGCAGTCCTTCCTGGGACAGTCAGCCCCAGCATTTT	CASSPSWDSQPQHF
.	14	once	TRBJ2-1	TRBV29-1	TGCAGCGTTGACTCTAGCTGGTCCTACAATGAGCAGTTCTTC	CSVDSSWSYNEQFF
TRBD2	15	.	TRBJ2-5	TRBV2	TGTGCCAGCAGTGACCTACTAGCGGCGCAAGAGACCCAGTACTTC	CASSDLLAAQETQYF
TRBD1	17	.	TRBJ2-3	TRBV11-2	TGTGCCAGCAGCTTAGATCGCCGGGACAGGGCCGGGGGTACGCAGTATTTT	CASSLDRRDRAGGTQYF
.	13	.	TRBJ1-2	TRBV6-6	TGTGCCAGCAGACACGCCCGGGACTATGGCTACACCTTC	CASRHARDYGYTF
.	15	.	TRBJ1-6	TRBV28	TGTGCCAGCAGTTTCTGGAGCAACTATAATTCACCCCTCCACTTT	CASSFWSNYNSPLHF
.	16	.	TRBJ1-3	TRBV4-3	TGCGCCAGCAGCCAAGATGAGGGTTCCCCCGGAAACACCATATATTTT	CASSQDEGSPGNTIYF
.	11	.	TRBJ2-5	TRBV7-9	TGTGCCAGCAGCTTAATGGAGACCCAGTACTTC	CASSLMETQYF
.	14	.	TRBJ1-1	TRBV19	TGTGCCAGTAGTCACCGTGATGGGGGGACTGAAGCTTTCTTT	CASSHRDGGTEAFF
.	12	.	TRBJ2-3	TRBV7-3	TGTGCCAGCAGCTTCAACACCGATACGCAGTATTTT	CASSFNTDTQYF
.	16	.	TRBJ2-1	TRBV7-6	TGTGCCAGCAGCTTAGAATCTGCGGGCTCCTACAATGAGCAGTTCTTC	CASSLESAGSYNEQFF
.	13	.	TRBJ1-4	TRBV9	TGTGCCAGCAGCACTGGGACACCTGAAAAACTGTTTTTT	CASSTGTPEKLFF
.	15	.	TRBJ2-6	TRBV19	TGTGCCAGTAGTATTTCAGGGGCAGGGGCCAACGTCCTGACTTTC	CASSISGAGANVLTF
TRBD1	15	.	TRBJ1-5	TRBV4-2	TGTGCCAGCAGCCATGGACAGGGAAACAATCAGCCCCAGCATTTT	CASSHGQGNNQPQHF
TRBD1	14	.	TRBJ1-2	TRBV12-5	TGTGCTAGTGGTTCTCCCGGGGGACAGGGTGGCTACACCTTC	CASGSPGGQGGYTF
TRBD1	16	.	TRBJ2-7	TRBV19	TGTGCCAGTAGTATCGCCCTCGGACAGGGGACGGGCGAGCAGTACTTC	CASSIALGQGTGEQYF
.	13	.	TRBJ2-3	TRBV18	TGTGCCAGCTCAGACGGAAGCGCAGATACGCAGTATTTT	CASSDGSADTQYF
.	12	.	TRBJ1-2	TRBV7-9	TGTGCCACCGATAGGGAGGGCTATGGCTACACCTTC	CATDREGYGYTF
.	13	.	TRBJ1-2	TRBV25-1	TGTGCCAGCGAGACAGGAACTAACTATGGCTACACCTTC	CASETGTNYGYTF
.	15	.	TRBJ2-6	TRBV4-2	TGTGCCAGCAGCCAAGACATTTCTGGGGCCAACGTCCTGACTTTC	CASSQDISGANVLTF
.	14	.	TRBJ2-2	TRBV10-3	TGTGCCATCAGTGAAGTGTCGAACACCGGGGAGCTGTTTTTT	CAISEVSNTGELFF
TRBD2	16	.	TRBJ2-1	TRBV15	TGTGCCACCAGCAGAGATAGGACTAGCGGGGGTAATGAGCAGTTCTTC	CATSRDRTSGGNEQFF
.	15	large	TRBJ1-6	TRBV28	TGTGCCAGCAGTTCCTATCAGGGTTATAATTCACCCCTCCACTTT	CASSSYQGYNSPLHF
TRBD1	17	.	TRBJ2-4	TRBV5-1	TGCGCCAGCAGCTCGGGACAGAGTCCACTAGCCAAAAACATTCAGTACTTC	CASSSGQSPLAKNIQYF
.	12	.	TRBJ1-2	TRBV30	TGTGCCTGGAGTTTCAGGGCTTATGGCTACACCTTC	CAWSFRAYGYTF
TRBD1	15	.	TRBJ1-6	TRBV10-3	TGTGCCATCAGGGAAACACAGGGGTATAATTCACCCCTCCACTTT	CAIRETQGYNSPLHF
.	14	.	TRBJ1-1	TRBV5-1	TGCGCCAGCACACAAAATCAGGGGTTAACTGAAGCTTTCTTT	CASTQNQGLTEAFF
TRBD2	15	.	TRBJ2-3	TRBV6-4	TGTGCCAGCAGTCGGGATAGCGGGGAGACAGATACGCAGTATTTT	CASSRDSGETDTQYF
.	14	.	TRBJ1-4	TRBV7-2	TGTGCCAGCAGCTCACAGGCAACTAATGAAAAACTGTTTTTT	CASSSQATNEKLFF
TRBD1	16	.	TRBJ1-3	TRBV30	TGTGCCTGCTATCCCCCGGGACAGGGAGGAGGAAACACCATATATTTT	CACYPPGQGGGNTIYF
.	11	.	TRBJ2-3	TRBV5-8	TGTGCCAGCAGCTTGGCGGGAGTGCAGTATTTT	CASSLAGVQYF
.	16	.	TRBJ1-5	TRBV18	TGTGCCAGCTCACTAAACAGGGAAGGGGCCAATCAGCCCCAGCATTTT	CASSLNREGANQPQHF
.	16	.	TRBJ1-5	TRBV5-6	TGTGCCAGCAGCTTGGCCAGAGGGGGGAGAAGTCAGCCCCAGCATTTT	CASSLARGGRSQPQHF
.	13	.	TRBJ2-1	TRBV7-2	TGTGCCAGCGTCCTCCTAGCAGGTGGTGAGCAGTTCTTC	CASVLLAGGEQFF
.	14	.	TRBJ1-2	TRBV6-5	TGTGCCACGCGGAGCTTCGGGGTCATCTATGGCTACACCTTC	CATRSFGVIYGYTF
.	15	.	TRBJ1-6	TRBV5-1	TGCGCCAGCAGCTTGGCCGGGACGGCCGATTCACCCCTCCACTTT	CASSLAGTADSPLHF
.	15	.	TRBJ1-3	TRBV28	TGTGCCAGCAGTTGGGGATGGACCGAAGGAAACACCATATATTTT	CASSWGWTEGNTIYF
TRBD1	16	.	TRBJ2-7	TRBV4-1	TGCGCCAGCAGCCAAGCTTTAGGCGGGACAGGGCCCGAGCAGTACTTC	CASSQALGGTGPEQYF
TRBD1	15	few	TRBJ2-2	TRBV7-2	TGTGCCAGCAGCTTTCCGACAGGGGGGATCGGGGAGCTGTTTTTT	CASSFPTGGIGELFF
TRBD1	14	.	TRBJ1-5	TRBV10-3	TGTACCATCGGTGCAGGGGGGGCGGATCAGCCCCAGCATTTT	CTIGAGGADQPQHF
.	13	few	TRBJ1-2	TRBV7-2	TGTGCCAGCAGCCCAGACAGTTCCTATGGCTACACCTTC	CASSPDSSYGYTF